A selection of T cell receptor beta chains follows, all from one sample in a study of cytomegalovirus exposure and HLA in healthy donors. TCRdb's copy holds only in-frame clones and misses some; the assay was immunoSEQ multiplex PCR. Seen in this sample are under 150,000 clones; the ten most common clones hold roughly 1.6%. The specimen sequenced was PBMCs. The receptors stem from a woman in her thirties or forties in good health and CMV-seronegative. Each CDR3 is given with its conserved first and last residue. The order of the fields is V gene, J gene, D gene, CDR3 DNA, CDR3 protein. A D gene is named only where the DNA matches it firmly.

TRBV18	TRBJ1-5	NA	TGTGCCAGCTCACCAGGGGCGGAGCCCCAGCATTTT	CASSPGAEPQHF
TRBV19	TRBJ1-4	NA	TGTGCCAGTAGTATAGGAGACGGAAGGGGGGAAAAACTGTTTTTT	CASSIGDGRGEKLFF
TRBV7-9	TRBJ1-6	NA	TGTGCCAGCAGCCTCACCAGGGAACGTAATTCACCCCTCCACTTT	CASSLTRERNSPLHF
TRBV25-1	TRBJ1-6	NA	TGTGCCAGCAGCTCTGGAGGGGCGGCGTCACCCCTCCACTTT	CASSSGGAASPLHF
TRBV19	TRBJ2-5	NA	TGTGCCAGTAGTACAGGATTTCAAGAGACCCAGTACTTC	CASSTGFQETQYF
TRBV6-6	TRBJ1-4	NA	TGTGCCAGCAGTTGGACAGCAATTAATGAAAAACTGTTTTTT	CASSWTAINEKLFF
TRBV5-1	TRBJ1-2	NA	TGCGCCAGCAGCCTCTTATCGACAGGAAACTATGGCTACACCTTC	CASSLLSTGNYGYTF
TRBV5-1	TRBJ2-3	NA	TGCGCCAGCAGCTTGGGGCAGGGGGATACGCAGTATTTT	CASSLGQGDTQYF
TRBV5-1	TRBJ2-1	TRBD1	TGCGCCAGCAGCCCCAGAACAGGGGCCTACAATGAGCAGTTCTTC	CASSPRTGAYNEQFF
TRBV18	TRBJ1-1	TRBD1	TGTGCCAGCTCACCACCTCAGGGACAGGGGGCGGTTGTGGCTTTCTTT	CASSPPQGQGAVVAFF
TRBV9	TRBJ1-1	TRBD1	TGTGCCAGCAGCGTCGGGACAGGGGGCACTGAAGCTTTCTTT	CASSVGTGGTEAFF
TRBV6-6	TRBJ1-2	TRBD1	TGTGCCAGCCGTAGGACAGGGAACTATGGCTACACCTTC	CASRRTGNYGYTF
TRBV11-2	TRBJ1-1	NA	TGTGCCAGCAGCTTAAGGGGAAGGGCTTTCTTT	CASSLRGRAFF
TRBV6-6	TRBJ1-1	NA	TGTGCCAGCAGTCCCCCCAGAGGTTCGGCTGAAGCTTTCTTT	CASSPPRGSAEAFF
TRBV7-2	TRBJ1-1	TRBD1	TGTGCCAGCAGCCTGGACAGGGAGGGTGAAGCTTTCTTT	CASSLDREGEAFF
TRBV9	TRBJ2-4	NA	TGTGCCAGCAGCCCAGGAGGGGGCTTAGCCAAAAACATTCAGTACTTC	CASSPGGGLAKNIQYF
TRBV7-9	TRBJ2-7	NA	TGTGCCAGCAGCCAGACAGACTACGAGCAGTACTTC	CASSQTDYEQYF
TRBV7-3	TRBJ2-7	NA	TGTGCCAGCAGCTTACAGCAGGGGCAGAAGCAGTACTTC	CASSLQQGQKQYF
TRBV7-3	TRBJ2-3	NA	TGTGCCAGCAGCTCTAGCGTAAGCACAGATACGCAGTATTTT	CASSSSVSTDTQYF
TRBV10-3	TRBJ2-1	TRBD2	TGTGCCATCAGTGGCCAGACTAGCGGGGGGGAGCAGTTCTTC	CAISGQTSGGEQFF
TRBV14	TRBJ1-3	TRBD1	TGTGCCAGCAGCCGACGGACAGGGGGGGACTCTGGAAACACCATATATTTT	CASSRRTGGDSGNTIYF
TRBV20-1	TRBJ2-1	NA	TGCAGTGCCCGGACTTTTGAGCAGTTCTTC	CSARTFEQFF
TRBV6-1	TRBJ1-1	NA	TGTGCCAGCAGCGCCCGAGGGATGAACACTGAAGCTTTCTTT	CASSARGMNTEAFF
TRBV19	TRBJ1-3	NA	TGTGCCAGTAGTAGTGGACAGATCTCTGGAAACACCATATATTTT	CASSSGQISGNTIYF
TRBV29-1	TRBJ2-3	TRBD1	TGCAGCGTTGGGGAAGGGACAGCGCAGTATTTT	CSVGEGTAQYF
TRBV9	TRBJ2-2	NA	TGTGCCAGCAGCGTAGGAGGGAACACCGGGGAGCTGTTTTTT	CASSVGGNTGELFF
TRBV7-7	TRBJ2-3	TRBD2	TGTGCTAGCAGCTTAGGGACTAGCGGCTACACAGATACGCAGTATTTT	CASSLGTSGYTDTQYF
TRBV7-6	TRBJ1-1	TRBD1	TGTGCCAGCAGCTTACAGGGGGGGAACACTGAAGCTTTCTTT	CASSLQGGNTEAFF
TRBV11-1	TRBJ1-1	NA	TGTGCCAGCTCCTCAGGGGCAGAAGCTTTCTTT	CASSSGAEAFF
TRBV7-2	TRBJ1-1	NA	TGTGCCAGCAGTCCCGTGCGGGGGGTGGCCACTGAAGCTTTCTTT	CASSPVRGVATEAFF
TRBV11-3	TRBJ2-3	TRBD2	TGTGCCAGCAGCCCCACGGGGGGGGGCACAGATACGCAGTATTTT	CASSPTGGGTDTQYF
TRBV6-5	TRBJ1-1	TRBD1	TGTGCCAGCAGGCCGTCAGGGGGCTGGGACACTGAAGCTTTCTTT	CASRPSGGWDTEAFF
TRBV6-1	TRBJ1-4	NA	TGTGCCAGCAGTGCGATAGACAAGGGAGGTGAAAAACTGTTTTTT	CASSAIDKGGEKLFF
TRBV5-6	TRBJ1-6	NA	TGTGCCAGCAGCCCGCTTGGCGGGCGGGGAAGTTCACCCCTCCACTTT	CASSPLGGRGSSPLHF
TRBV2	TRBJ2-3	NA	TGTGCCAGCAGTGCCAGCGGAAGCACAGATACGCAGTATTTT	CASSASGSTDTQYF
TRBV10-3	TRBJ1-1	TRBD1	TGTGCCATCAGTGACAGACAGGGCACTGAAGCTTTCTTT	CAISDRQGTEAFF
TRBV7-3	TRBJ1-2	NA	TGTGCCAGCAGTGTAGGCAGGGGCTATGGCTACACCTTC	CASSVGRGYGYTF
TRBV5-6	TRBJ1-2	TRBD1	TGTGCCAGCAGTTCACAGGGGGCCGACTATGGCTACACCTTC	CASSSQGADYGYTF
TRBV9	TRBJ1-3	NA	TGTGCCAGCAGCGTAGATGCAGGGGATGGAAACACCATATATTTT	CASSVDAGDGNTIYF
TRBV19	TRBJ1-5	NA	TGTGCCAGTAGTACGTTTACGTTCGGGGGTCTGGATCAGCCCCAGCATTTT	CASSTFTFGGLDQPQHF
TRBV2	TRBJ2-7	TRBD2	TGTGCCATCACCGGGACGGGGGGATACGAGCAGTACTTC	CAITGTGGYEQYF
TRBV6-1	TRBJ1-5	NA	TGTGCCAGCCAACAGGGTAATAATCAGCCCCAGCATTTT	CASQQGNNQPQHF
TRBV5-4	TRBJ1-5	NA	TGTGCCAGCAGCTTATATGCTGGGGGGGCCAATCAGCCCCAGCATTTT	CASSLYAGGANQPQHF
TRBV19	TRBJ2-3	NA	TGTGCCAGTAGTATCCAGCGTTCAGATACGCAGTATTTT	CASSIQRSDTQYF
TRBV1	TRBJ1-3	NA	TGCACCAGCAGCCAAAACAGGGATTCTGGAAACACCATATATTTT	CTSSQNRDSGNTIYF
TRBV29-1	TRBJ1-4	NA	TGCAGCGTTTCAGGGAATTCTAATGAAAAACTGTTTTTT	CSVSGNSNEKLFF
TRBV5-4	TRBJ2-1	NA	TGTGCCAGCAGCTTGGGTAGTCCAGGTAATGAGCAGTTCTTC	CASSLGSPGNEQFF
TRBV30	TRBJ2-7	NA	TGTGCCTGGATGGGTAAGAACAGGGCCCTTCCACCCTCCTACGAGCAGTACTTC	CAWMGKNRALPPSYEQYF
TRBV27	TRBJ1-2	NA	TGTGCCAGCAGAAACGGGAGGGTGGGGTATGGCTACACCTTC	CASRNGRVGYGYTF
TRBV14	TRBJ2-1	TRBD1	TGTGCCAGCAGCCACCTATTAAAGGGACAGGGGCATAACAATGAGCAGTTCTTC	CASSHLLKGQGHNNEQFF
TRBV27	TRBJ2-3	NA	TGTGCCAGCAGTCCCCACCGACTGCGGCCCACAGATACGCAGTATTTT	CASSPHRLRPTDTQYF
TRBV7-9	TRBJ1-2	NA	TGTGCCAGCAGCCCAGGGGCCTATGGCTACACCTTC	CASSPGAYGYTF
TRBV19	TRBJ2-7	NA	TGTGCCAGTAGGCGGACAGAGGTAGACGAGCAGTACTTC	CASRRTEVDEQYF
TRBV7-3	TRBJ2-3	TRBD2	TGTGCCAGCAGCTTAACATTAGCGGGGGGGCAAGATACGCAGTATTTT	CASSLTLAGGQDTQYF
TRBV7-9	TRBJ1-4	TRBD1	TGTGCCAGCAGCCGATGGACAGGAGGTTTTGCAACTAATGAAAAACTGTTTTTT	CASSRWTGGFATNEKLFF